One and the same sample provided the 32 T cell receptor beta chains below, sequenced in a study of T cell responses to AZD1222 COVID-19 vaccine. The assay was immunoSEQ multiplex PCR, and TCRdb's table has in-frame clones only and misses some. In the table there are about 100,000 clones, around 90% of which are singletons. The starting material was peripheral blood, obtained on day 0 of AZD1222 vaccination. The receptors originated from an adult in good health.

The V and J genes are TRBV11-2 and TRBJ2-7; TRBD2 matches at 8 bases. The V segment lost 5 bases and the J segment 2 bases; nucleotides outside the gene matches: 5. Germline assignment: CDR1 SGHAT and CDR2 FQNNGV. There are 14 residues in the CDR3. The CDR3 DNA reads TGTGCCAGCAGCAAAACTAGCGGCCCCTACGAGCAGTACTTC. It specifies CASSKTSGPYEQYF.

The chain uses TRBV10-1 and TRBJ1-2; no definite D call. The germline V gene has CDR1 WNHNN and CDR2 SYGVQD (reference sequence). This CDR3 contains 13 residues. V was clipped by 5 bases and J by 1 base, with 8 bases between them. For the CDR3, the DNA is TGCGCCAGCAGTCCGGACGGTAACTATGGCTACACCTTC. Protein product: CASSPDGNYGYTF.

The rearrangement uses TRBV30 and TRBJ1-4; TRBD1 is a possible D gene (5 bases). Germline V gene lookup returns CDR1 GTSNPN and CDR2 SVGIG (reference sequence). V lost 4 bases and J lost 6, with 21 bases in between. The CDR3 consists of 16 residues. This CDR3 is CAWTAGWNRGYEKLFF. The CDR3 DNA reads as TGTGCCTGGACGGCAGGGTGGAATAGAGGGTATGAAAAACTGTTTTTT.

CDR3 sequence reads: CASSVRQNTEAFF. As DNA, the CDR3 is TGTGCCAGCAGCGTAAGGCAGAACACTGAAGCTTTCTTT. The chain recombines TRBV9 with TRBJ1-1; D is unresolved. Germline CDR1 is SGDLS and CDR2 is YYNGEE. V was pared by 1 base and J by 1 base, with 5 bases between. The CDR3 spans 13 residues.

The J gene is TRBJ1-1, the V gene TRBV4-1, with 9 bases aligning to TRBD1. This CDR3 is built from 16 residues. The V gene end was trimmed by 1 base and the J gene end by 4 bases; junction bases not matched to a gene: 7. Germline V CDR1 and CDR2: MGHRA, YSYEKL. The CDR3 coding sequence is TGCGCCAGCAGCCAAGGTGAACAGGGGGCGGGCACTGAAGCTTTCTTT. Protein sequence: CASSQGEQGAGTEAFF.

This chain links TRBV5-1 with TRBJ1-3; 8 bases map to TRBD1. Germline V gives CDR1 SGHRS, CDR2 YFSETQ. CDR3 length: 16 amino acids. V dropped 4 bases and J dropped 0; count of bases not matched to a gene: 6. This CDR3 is CASSRPDRDSGNTIYF. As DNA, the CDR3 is TGCGCCAGCAGCCGTCCGGACAGGGACTCTGGAAACACCATATATTTT.

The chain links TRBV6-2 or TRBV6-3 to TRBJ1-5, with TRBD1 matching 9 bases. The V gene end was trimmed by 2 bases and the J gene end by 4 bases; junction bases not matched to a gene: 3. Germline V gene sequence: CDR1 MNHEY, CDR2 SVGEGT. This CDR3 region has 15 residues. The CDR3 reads CASSYRGQGNQPQHF. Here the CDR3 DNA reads TGTGCCAGCAGTTACCGCGGACAGGGGAATCAGCCCCAGCATTTT.

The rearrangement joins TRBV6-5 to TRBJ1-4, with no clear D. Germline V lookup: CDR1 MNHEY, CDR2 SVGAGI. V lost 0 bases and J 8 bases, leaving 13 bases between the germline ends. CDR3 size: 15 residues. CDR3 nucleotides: TGTGCCAGCAGTTACTCGCTCCAGGCGGGAGAAAAACTGTTTTTT. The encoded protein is CASSYSLQAGEKLFF.

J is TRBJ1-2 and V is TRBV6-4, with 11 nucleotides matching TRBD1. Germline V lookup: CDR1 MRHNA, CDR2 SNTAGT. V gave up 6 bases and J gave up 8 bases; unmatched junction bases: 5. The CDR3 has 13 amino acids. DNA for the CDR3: TGTGCCAGCAGGGGACAGGGGGTAGGAGGCTACACCTTC. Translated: CASRGQGVGGYTF.

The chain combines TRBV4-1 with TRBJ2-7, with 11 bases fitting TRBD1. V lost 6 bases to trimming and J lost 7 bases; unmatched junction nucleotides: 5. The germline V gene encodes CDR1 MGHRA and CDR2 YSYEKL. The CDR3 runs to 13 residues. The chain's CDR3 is CASSRTGGEEQYF. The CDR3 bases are TGCGCCAGCAGTCGGACAGGGGGCGAGGAGCAGTACTTC.

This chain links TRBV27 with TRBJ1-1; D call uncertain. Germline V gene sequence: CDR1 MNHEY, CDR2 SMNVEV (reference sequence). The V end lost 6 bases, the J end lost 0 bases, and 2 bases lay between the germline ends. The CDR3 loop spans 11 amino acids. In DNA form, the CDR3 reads TGTGCCAGCAGGATGAACACTGAAGCTTTCTTT. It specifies CASRMNTEAFF.

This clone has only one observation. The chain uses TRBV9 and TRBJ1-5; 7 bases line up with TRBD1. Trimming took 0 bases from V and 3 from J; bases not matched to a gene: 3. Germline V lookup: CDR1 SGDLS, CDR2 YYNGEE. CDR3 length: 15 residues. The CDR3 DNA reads TGTGCCAGCAGCGTAGAGGGACAGCTCAATCAGCCCCAGCATTTT. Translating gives CASSVEGQLNQPQHF.

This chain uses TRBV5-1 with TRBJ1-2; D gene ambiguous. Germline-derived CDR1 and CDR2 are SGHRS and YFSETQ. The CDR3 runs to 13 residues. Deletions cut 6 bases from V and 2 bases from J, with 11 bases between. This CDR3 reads CASTPGVNYGYTF. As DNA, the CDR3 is TGCGCCAGCACCCCCGGGGTGAACTATGGCTACACCTTC.

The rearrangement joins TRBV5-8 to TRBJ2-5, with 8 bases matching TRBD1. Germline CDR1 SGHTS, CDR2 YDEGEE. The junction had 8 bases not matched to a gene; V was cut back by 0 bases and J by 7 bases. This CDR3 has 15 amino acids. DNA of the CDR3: TGTGCCAGCAGCTTGGAAGGGACAGGACCTATGACCCAGTACTTC. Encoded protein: CASSLEGTGPMTQYF.

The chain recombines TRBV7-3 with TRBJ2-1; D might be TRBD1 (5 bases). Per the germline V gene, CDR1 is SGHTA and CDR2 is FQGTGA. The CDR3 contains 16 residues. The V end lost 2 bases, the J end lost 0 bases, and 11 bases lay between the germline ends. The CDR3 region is CASSLLGQSSYNEQFF. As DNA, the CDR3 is TGTGCCAGCAGCTTATTGGGGCAGAGCTCCTACAATGAGCAGTTCTTC.

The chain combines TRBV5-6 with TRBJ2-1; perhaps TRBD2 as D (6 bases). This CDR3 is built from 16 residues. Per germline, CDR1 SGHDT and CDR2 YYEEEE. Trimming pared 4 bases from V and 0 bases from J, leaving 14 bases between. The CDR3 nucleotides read TGTGCCAGCAGCCGAGGTAGCGGAAGCTCCTACAATGAGCAGTTCTTC. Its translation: CASSRGSGSSYNEQFF.

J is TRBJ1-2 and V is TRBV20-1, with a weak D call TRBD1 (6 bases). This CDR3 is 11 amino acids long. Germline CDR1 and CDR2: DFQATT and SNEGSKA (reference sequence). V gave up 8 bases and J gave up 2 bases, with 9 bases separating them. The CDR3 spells CSKGGNYGYTF. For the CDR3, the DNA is TGCAGTAAGGGGGGGAACTATGGCTACACCTTC.

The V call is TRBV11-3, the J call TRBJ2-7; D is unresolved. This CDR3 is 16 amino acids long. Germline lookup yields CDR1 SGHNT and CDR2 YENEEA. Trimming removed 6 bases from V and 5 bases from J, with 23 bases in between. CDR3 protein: CASRPNRWAGRNEQYF. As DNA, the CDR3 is TGTGCCAGCAGACCCAACCGGTGGGCCGGACGTAACGAGCAGTACTTC.

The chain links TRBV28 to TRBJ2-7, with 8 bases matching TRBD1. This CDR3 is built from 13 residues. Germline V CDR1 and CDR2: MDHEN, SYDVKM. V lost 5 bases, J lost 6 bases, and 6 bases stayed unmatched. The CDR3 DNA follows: TGTGCCAGCAGTCTGGGACAGGCGTTCGAGCAGTACTTC. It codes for CASSLGQAFEQYF.

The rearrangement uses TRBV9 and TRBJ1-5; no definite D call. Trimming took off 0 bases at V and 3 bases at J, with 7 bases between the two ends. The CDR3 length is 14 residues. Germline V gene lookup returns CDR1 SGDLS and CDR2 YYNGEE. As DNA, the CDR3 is TGTGCCAGCAGCGTAGGGGGAATCAATCAGCCCCAGCATTTT. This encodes CASSVGGINQPQHF. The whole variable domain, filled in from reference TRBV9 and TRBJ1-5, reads DSGVTQTPKHLITATGQRVTLRCSPRSGDLSVYWYQQSLDQGLQFLIQYYNGEERAKGNILERFSAQQFPDLHSELNLSSLELGDSALYFCASSVGGINQPQHFGDGTRLSIL.

For the CDR3, the DNA is TGTGCCAGTAGTATGCCCGGACAGGGTTTCATGCCCTACGAGCAGTACTTC. Its translation is CASSMPGQGFMPYEQYF. V and J are TRBV19 and TRBJ2-7; 8 nucleotides line up with TRBD1. The germline V gene has CDR1 LNHDA and CDR2 SQIVND (reference sequence). V gave up 3 bases and J gave up 2 bases; unmatched junction bases: 12. This CDR3 spans 17 amino acids.

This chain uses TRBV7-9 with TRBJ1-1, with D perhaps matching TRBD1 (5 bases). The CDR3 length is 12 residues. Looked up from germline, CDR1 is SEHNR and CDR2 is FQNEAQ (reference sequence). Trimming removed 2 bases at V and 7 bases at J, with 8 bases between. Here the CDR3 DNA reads TGTGCCAGCAGCTTATCCGGGGGTGAAGCTTTCTTT. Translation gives CASSLSGGEAFF.

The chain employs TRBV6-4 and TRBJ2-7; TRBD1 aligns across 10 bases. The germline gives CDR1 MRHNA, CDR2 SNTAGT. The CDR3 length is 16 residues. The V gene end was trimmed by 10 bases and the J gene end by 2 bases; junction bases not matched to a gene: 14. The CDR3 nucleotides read TGTGCCAACCATCCGGGACAGGGGATTACCACCTACGAGCAGTACTTC. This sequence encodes CANHPGQGITTYEQYF.

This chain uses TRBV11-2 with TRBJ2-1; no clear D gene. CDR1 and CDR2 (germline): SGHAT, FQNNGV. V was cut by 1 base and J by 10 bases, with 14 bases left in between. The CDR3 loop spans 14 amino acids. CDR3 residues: CASSLGLSVREQFF. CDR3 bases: TGTGCCAGCAGCTTAGGGTTAAGCGTGAGGGAGCAGTTCTTC.

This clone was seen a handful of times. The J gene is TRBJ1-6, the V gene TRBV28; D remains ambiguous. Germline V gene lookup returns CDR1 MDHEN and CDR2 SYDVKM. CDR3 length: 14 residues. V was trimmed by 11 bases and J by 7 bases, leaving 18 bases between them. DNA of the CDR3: TGTGCCTTCCACGACACCCTTAAGAATTCACCCCTCCACTTT. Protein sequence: CAFHDTLKNSPLHF.

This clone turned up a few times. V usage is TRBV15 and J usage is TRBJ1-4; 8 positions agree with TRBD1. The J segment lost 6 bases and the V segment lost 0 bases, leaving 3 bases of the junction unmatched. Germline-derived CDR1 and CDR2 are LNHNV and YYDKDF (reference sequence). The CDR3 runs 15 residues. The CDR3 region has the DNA TGTGCCACCAGCAGAGAGACAGGGGTGGATGAAAAACTGTTTTTT. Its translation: CATSRETGVDEKLFF.

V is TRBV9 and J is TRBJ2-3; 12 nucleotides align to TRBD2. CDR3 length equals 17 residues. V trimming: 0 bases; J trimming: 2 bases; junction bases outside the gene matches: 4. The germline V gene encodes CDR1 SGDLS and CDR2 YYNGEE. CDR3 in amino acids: CASSVGLAGGNTDTQYF. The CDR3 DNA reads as TGTGCCAGCAGCGTAGGGCTAGCGGGGGGGAACACAGATACGCAGTATTTT.

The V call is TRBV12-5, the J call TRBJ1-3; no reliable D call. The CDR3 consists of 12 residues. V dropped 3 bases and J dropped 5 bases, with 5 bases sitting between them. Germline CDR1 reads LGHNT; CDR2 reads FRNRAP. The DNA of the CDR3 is TGTGCTAGTGGTTTCCCCCGAAACACCATATATTTT. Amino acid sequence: CASGFPRNTIYF.

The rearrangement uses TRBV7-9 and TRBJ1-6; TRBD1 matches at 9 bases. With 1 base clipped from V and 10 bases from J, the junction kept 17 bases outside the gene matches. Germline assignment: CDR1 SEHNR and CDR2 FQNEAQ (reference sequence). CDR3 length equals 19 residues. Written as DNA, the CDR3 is TGTGCCAGCAGCTTAGTTCGGTCCGGGACAGGGATGTGGAAATCACCCCTCCACTTT. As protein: CASSLVRSGTGMWKSPLHF.

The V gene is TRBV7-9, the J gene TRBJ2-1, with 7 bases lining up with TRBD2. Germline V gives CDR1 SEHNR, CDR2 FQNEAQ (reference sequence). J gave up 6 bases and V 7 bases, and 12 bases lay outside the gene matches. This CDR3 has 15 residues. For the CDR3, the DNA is TGTGCCAGCAAACATACTAGCGAAAAAATCAATGAGCAGTTCTTC. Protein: CASKHTSEKINEQFF.

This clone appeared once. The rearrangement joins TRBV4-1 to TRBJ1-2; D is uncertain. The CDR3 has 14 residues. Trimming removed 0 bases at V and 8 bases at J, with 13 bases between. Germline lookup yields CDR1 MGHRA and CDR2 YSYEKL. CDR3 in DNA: TGCGCCAGCAGCCAAGACTGGGAAAGGTGGGGCTACACCTTC. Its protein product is CASSQDWERWGYTF.

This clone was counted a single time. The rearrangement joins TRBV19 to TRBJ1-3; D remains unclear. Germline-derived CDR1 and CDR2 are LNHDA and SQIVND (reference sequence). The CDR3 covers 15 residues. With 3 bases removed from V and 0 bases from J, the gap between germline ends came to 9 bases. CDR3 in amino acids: CASSILASSGNTIYF. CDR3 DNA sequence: TGTGCCAGTAGTATCCTGGCCTCCTCTGGAAACACCATATATTTT.